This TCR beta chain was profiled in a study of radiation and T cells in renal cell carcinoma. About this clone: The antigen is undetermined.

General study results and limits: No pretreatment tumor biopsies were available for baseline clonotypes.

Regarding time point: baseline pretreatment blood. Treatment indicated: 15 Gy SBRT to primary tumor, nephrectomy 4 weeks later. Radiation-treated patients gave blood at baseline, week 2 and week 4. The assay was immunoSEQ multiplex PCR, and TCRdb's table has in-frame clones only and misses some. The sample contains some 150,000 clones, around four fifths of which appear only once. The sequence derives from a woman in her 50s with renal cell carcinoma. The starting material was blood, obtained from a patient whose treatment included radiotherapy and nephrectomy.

The CDR3 region has the DNA TGTGCCAGTATAGGGGGCTATGGCTACACCTTC. This codes for CASIGGYGYTF. The chain uses TRBV19 and TRBJ1-2; D perhaps matches TRBD1 (6 bases). CDR1 is LNHDA and CDR2 is SQIVND in the germline V gene (reference sequence). The V and J ends lost 7 bases and 4 bases respectively, with 7 bases between them. The CDR3 loop spans 11 amino acids.